A single sample is the source of the 6 T cell receptor beta chains below, sequenced in a study of blood T cell repertoires in COVID-19. Produced via immunoSEQ multiplex PCR; TCRdb's table is partial and in-frame only. The data contain tens of thousands of clones, roughly 88% of them singletons. Sequences were obtained from peripheral blood. The origin of the receptors is a woman of 80 years or more with active or convalescent COVID-19.

In DNA form, the CDR3 reads TGTGCCAGTAGCATACAGGGCTTTAATGAAAAACTGTTTTTT. This encodes CASSIQGFNEKLFF. The V gene is TRBV19, the J gene TRBJ1-4; weak D call: TRBD1 (6 bases). The V gene's germline CDR1 is LNHDA and CDR2 SQIVND (reference sequence). This CDR3 has 14 residues. Between the trimmed V and J ends, which lost 6 bases and 4 bases, there was a span of 12 bases.

The chain carries TRBV29-1 and TRBJ1-1; no definite D call. This CDR3 is 15 amino acids long. V lost 5 bases and J 0 bases, leaving 16 bases between the germline ends. CDR1 and CDR2 from the germline V gene are SQVTM and ANQGSEA. CDR3 sequence reads: CSVSAGGMLNTEAFF. DNA for the CDR3: TGCAGCGTTTCGGCCGGCGGGATGTTGAACACTGAAGCTTTCTTT.

The V and J genes are TRBV29-1 and TRBJ2-5, with 12 bases fitting TRBD1. V dropped 6 bases and J dropped 4; count of bases not matched to a gene: 3. Germline CDR1 SQVTM, CDR2 ANQGSEA. This CDR3 contains 13 residues. DNA for the CDR3: TGCAGCGTAGGGACAGGGGGCGGAGAGACCCAGTACTTC. Translation: CSVGTGGGETQYF.

The genes are TRBV18 and TRBJ2-3, with TRBD2 identical over 13 bases. The CDR3 runs 18 residues. Trimming took 0 bases from V and 10 from J; bases not matched to a gene: 13. The germline gives CDR1 KGHSH, CDR2 LQKENI. The CDR3 here is CASSPPNDRTSGGRAQYF. As DNA, the CDR3 is TGTGCCAGCTCACCACCGAACGATAGGACTAGCGGGGGTCGCGCGCAGTATTTT.

The chain employs TRBV5-1 and TRBJ1-2, with a possible D match to TRBD1 (6 bases). Trimming pared 4 bases from V and 4 bases from J, leaving 17 bases between. Germline CDR1 and CDR2: SGHRS and YFSETQ. The CDR3 runs to 15 residues. The CDR3 region is CASSPTGGPGYGYTF. As DNA, the CDR3 is TGCGCCAGCAGCCCGACGGGGGGGCCGGGCTATGGCTACACCTTC.

The rearrangement links TRBV7-6 to TRBJ2-1; D is perhaps TRBD2 (6 bases). CDR3 length: 16 amino acids. V was trimmed by 5 bases and J by 7 bases, leaving 21 bases between them. Germline V gene sequence: CDR1 SGHVS, CDR2 FNYEAQ. The CDR3 is CASSPGGATRGNEQFF. CDR3 sequence (DNA): TGTGCCAGCAGCCCCGGGGGAGCCACTCGTGGTAATGAGCAGTTCTTC.